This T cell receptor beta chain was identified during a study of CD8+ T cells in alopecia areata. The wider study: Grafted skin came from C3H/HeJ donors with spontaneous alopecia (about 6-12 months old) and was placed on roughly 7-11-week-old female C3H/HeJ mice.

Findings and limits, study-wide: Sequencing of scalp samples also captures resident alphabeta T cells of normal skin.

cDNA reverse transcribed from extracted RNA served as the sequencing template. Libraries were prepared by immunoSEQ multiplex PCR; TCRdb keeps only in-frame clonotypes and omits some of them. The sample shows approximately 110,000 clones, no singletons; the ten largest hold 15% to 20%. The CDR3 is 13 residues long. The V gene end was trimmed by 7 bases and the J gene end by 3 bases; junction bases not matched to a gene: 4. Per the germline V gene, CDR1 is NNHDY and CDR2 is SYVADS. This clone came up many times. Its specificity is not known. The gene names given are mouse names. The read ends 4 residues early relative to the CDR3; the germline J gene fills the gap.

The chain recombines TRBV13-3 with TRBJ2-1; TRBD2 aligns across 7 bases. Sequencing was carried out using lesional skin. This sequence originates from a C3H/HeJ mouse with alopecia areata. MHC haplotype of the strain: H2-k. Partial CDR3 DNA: TGTGCCAGCGGGGGGGGTCTCTATGCT. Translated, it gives CASGGGLYA. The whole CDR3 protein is CASGGGLYAEQFF.